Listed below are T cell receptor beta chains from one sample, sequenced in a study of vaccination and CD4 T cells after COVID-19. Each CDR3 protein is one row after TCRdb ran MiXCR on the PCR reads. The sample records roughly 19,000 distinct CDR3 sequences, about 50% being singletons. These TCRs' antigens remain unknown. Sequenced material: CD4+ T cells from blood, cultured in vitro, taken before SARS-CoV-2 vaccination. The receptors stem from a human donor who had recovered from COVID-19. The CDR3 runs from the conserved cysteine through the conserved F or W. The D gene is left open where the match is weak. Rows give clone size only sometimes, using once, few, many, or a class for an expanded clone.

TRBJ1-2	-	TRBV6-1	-	CASSEALGGGWYGYTF	TGTGCCAGCAGTGAAGCGCTTGGAGGGGGGTGGTATGGCTACACCTTC
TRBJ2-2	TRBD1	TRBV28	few	CASSPGGVTTGELFF	TGTGCCAGCAGCCCAGGGGGCGTGACCACCGGGGAGCTGTTTTTT
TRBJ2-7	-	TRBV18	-	CASSPTTRFYERYF	TGTGCCAGCTCACCGACGACTAGGTTTTACGAGCGGTACTTC
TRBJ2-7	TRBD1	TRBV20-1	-	CSAETGNDWTYEQYF	TGCAGTGCTGAGACAGGGAATGATTGGACCTACGAGCAGTACTTC
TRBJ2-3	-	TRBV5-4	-	CASSIWDSTDTQYF	TGTGCCAGCAGCATCTGGGACAGCACAGATACGCAGTATTTT
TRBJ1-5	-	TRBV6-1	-	CASSASTDERSNQPQHF	TGTGCCAGCAGTGCCTCGACCGACGAGCGGAGCAATCAGCCCCAGCATTTT
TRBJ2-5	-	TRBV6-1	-	CASSALGMGGRETQYF	TGTGCCAGCAGTGCCCTAGGCATGGGGGGTCGGGAGACCCAGTACTTC
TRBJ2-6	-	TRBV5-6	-	CASSSEPSGANVLTF	TGTGCCAGCAGCAGTGAACCCTCTGGGGCCAACGTCCTGACTTTC
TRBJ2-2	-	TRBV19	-	CASSNRDRGIPTGELFF	TGTGCCAGTAGTAACCGGGACCGAGGAATACCTACCGGGGAGCTGTTTTTT
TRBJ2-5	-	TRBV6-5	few	CASSYSSTREETQYF	TGTGCCAGCAGTTACTCGTCGACTAGGGAAGAGACCCAGTACTTC
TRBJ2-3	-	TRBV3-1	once	CASSRSGGTDTQYF	TGTGCCAGCAGCCGCTCTGGGGGCACAGATACACAGTATTTT
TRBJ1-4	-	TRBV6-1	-	CASTRTTNEKLFF	TGTGCCAGCACAAGGACAACTAATGAAAAACTGTTTTTT
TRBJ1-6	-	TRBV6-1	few	CASWDRYSPLHF	TGTGCCAGCTGGGACCGATATTCACCCCTCCACTTT
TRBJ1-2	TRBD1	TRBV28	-	CASSLRARGQGSYTF	TGTGCCAGCAGTTTAAGGGCAAGGGGACAGGGTAGCTACACCTTC
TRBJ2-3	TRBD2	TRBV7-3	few	CASSSLGGPGTDTQYF	TGTGCCAGCAGCTCTTTGGGAGGGCCCGGCACAGATACGCAGTATTTT
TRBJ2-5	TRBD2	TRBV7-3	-	CASSSGFRSGTSRSETQYF	TGTGCCAGCAGCTCAGGCTTCCGCTCCGGGACTAGCAGATCGGAGACCCAGTACTTC
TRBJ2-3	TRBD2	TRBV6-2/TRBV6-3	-	CASTRVAGADTQYF	TGTGCCAGCACCCGAGTAGCGGGAGCAGATACGCAGTATTTT